Shown below are 25 T cell receptor beta chains from a single sample sequenced in a study of shared clonotypes between healthy human individuals. Profiled with immunoSEQ multiplex PCR; TCRdb holds only in-frame clones, not every one. The data contain a few million clones, approximately 93% of them singletons. The source material was naive CD4+ T cells from PBMCs. Subset given: CD45RA+ positively selected. These receptors were obtained from a man aged 18 to 30 in good health. Some clones in this sample may be carry-over from other donors' samples.

On this clone itself: Other DNA sequences in this sample translate to the same CDR3. The chain joins TRBV6-1 to TRBJ2-1; D unresolved. Germline V gene sequence: CDR1 MNHNS, CDR2 SASEGT. Trimming removed 1 base at V and 0 bases at J, with 4 bases between. The CDR3 loop spans 14 amino acids. CDR3: CASSEVGSYNEQFF. CDR3 DNA sequence: TGTGCCAGCAGTGAAGTGGGCTCCTACAATGAGCAGTTCTTC.

The V and J genes are TRBV7-2 and TRBJ1-5; D gene uncertain. This CDR3 spans 13 amino acids. Trimming took off 5 bases at V and 5 bases at J, with 10 bases between the two ends. Germline V gene sequence: CDR1 SGHTA, CDR2 FQGNSA. CDR3 sequence reads: CASSPDGDQPQHF. The CDR3 coding sequence is TGTGCCAGCAGCCCGGACGGGGATCAGCCCCAGCATTTT.

On this clone: The same CDR3 also results from other DNA sequences found in this sample. This sequence joins TRBV6-1 and TRBJ2-7; TRBD1 is a possible D gene (6 bases). The CDR3 length is 14 residues. V was clipped by 3 bases and J by 0 bases, with 9 bases between them. Germline V lookup: CDR1 MNHNS, CDR2 SASEGT. CDR3 DNA: TGTGCCAGCAGTGAGCAGGGGAGCTCCTACGAGCAGTACTTC. It is translated as CASSEQGSSYEQYF.

V usage is TRBV28 and J usage is TRBJ1-1; no definite D call. The length of the CDR3 is 14 residues. Between the trimmed V and J ends, which lost 6 bases and 0 bases, there was a span of 11 bases. The germline V gene encodes CDR1 MDHEN and CDR2 SYDVKM. This CDR3 is CASSSPPMNTEAFF. Here the CDR3 DNA reads TGTGCCAGCAGCTCTCCCCCCATGAACACTGAAGCTTTCTTT.

The chain carries TRBV5-1 and TRBJ1-3; D is ambiguous. Germline CDR1 reads SGHRS; CDR2 reads YFSETQ. The ends were cut back, 4 bases at V and 4 bases at J, with 12 bases in the middle. This CDR3 spans 14 amino acids. This CDR3 is CASSASSSGNTIYF. The DNA of the CDR3 is TGCGCCAGCAGCGCGAGCAGTTCAGGAAACACCATATATTTT.

Remarks on this clone: The same CDR3 is also encoded by other DNA sequences in this sample. This chain joins TRBV28 and TRBJ2-5, with no clear D. This CDR3 is 11 amino acids long. CDR1 and CDR2 (germline): MDHEN, SYDVKM. Trimming cost V 6 bases and J 3 bases, with 5 bases left between them. CDR3 coding DNA: TGTGCCAGCAGCCCAAAAGAGACCCAGTACTTC. Translating gives CASSPKETQYF.

The V gene is TRBV2, the J gene TRBJ2-2, with 12 bases lining up with TRBD2. J lost 4 bases, V lost 6 bases, and 6 bases had no gene match. The CDR3 is made up of 16 amino acids. Per germline, CDR1 SNHLY and CDR2 FYNNEI. CDR3 protein: CASRASGRVSTGELFF. Written as DNA, the CDR3 is TGTGCCAGCAGGGCTAGCGGGAGGGTTAGCACCGGGGAGCTGTTTTTT. The full variable domain, its missing parts supplied by reference TRBV2 and TRBJ2-2, is EPEVTQTPSHQVTQMGQEVILRCVPISNHLYFYWYRQILGQKVEFLVSFYNNEISEKSEIFDDQFSVERPDGSNFTLKIRSTKLEDSAMYFCASRASGRVSTGELFFGEGSRLTVL.

V is TRBV23-1 and J is TRBJ2-3; 9 nucleotides line up with TRBD1. TRBV23-1 is labeled an ORF, and its function is uncertain. With V trimmed by 7 bases and J by 2 bases, 10 bases remained unmatched. CDR3 size: 16 residues. Here the CDR3 DNA reads TGCGCCAGCACGCGGCGGGACAGGGCTCCCACAGATACGCAGTATTTT. This encodes CASTRRDRAPTDTQYF.

Comment on this clone: In the same sample, other DNA sequences code for this CDR3. The CDR3 sequence is CASSEYSQETQYF. In nucleotides, the CDR3 is TGTGCCAGCAGTGAATACAGCCAAGAGACCCAGTACTTC. This rearrangement joins TRBV2 to TRBJ2-5; D is ambiguous. The CDR3 has 13 residues. V was clipped by 2 bases and J by 1 base, with 5 bases between them. Germline V gives CDR1 SNHLY, CDR2 FYNNEI.

This sequence joins TRBV30 and TRBJ1-1; possibly TRBD1 for D (6 bases). V gave up 5 bases and J gave up 1 base, with 11 bases separating them. The germline CDR1 and CDR2 sequences are GTSNPN and SVGIG (reference sequence). This CDR3 comprises 13 residues. The DNA for the CDR3 is TGTGCCTGGGAGCGACAGGCGAACACTGAAGCTTTCTTT. It codes for CAWERQANTEAFF.

In regard to this clone: Other DNA sequences in the sample encode the same CDR3. The chain couples TRBV6-1 to TRBJ1-4; D is possibly TRBD1 (5 bases). Germline lookup yields CDR1 MNHNS and CDR2 SASEGT. The V and J ends lost 3 bases and 7 bases respectively, with 6 bases between them. This CDR3 is 12 amino acids long. The CDR3 coding sequence is TGTGCCAGCAGTGAGAGGGGTGAAAAACTGTTTTTT. The encoded protein is CASSERGEKLFF.

On this clone itself: Other DNA sequences from this sample encode an identical CDR3 as well. The rearrangement uses TRBV6-6 and TRBJ2-7, with 9 bases fitting TRBD1. V lost 5 bases, J lost 2 bases, and 4 bases stayed unmatched. This CDR3 contains 14 residues. CDR1 and CDR2 from the germline V gene are MNHNY and SVGAGI (reference sequence). The CDR3 coding sequence is TGTGCCAGCAGTCCGGGACAGGGAACCTACGAGCAGTACTTC. As protein: CASSPGQGTYEQYF.

As DNA, the CDR3 is TGTGCCAGCAGTTCCTCAGGGGGAAGGAACACCGGGGAGCTGTTTTTT. It encodes CASSSSGGRNTGELFF. The chain combines TRBV28 with TRBJ2-2, with 7 bases aligning to TRBD1. The germline gives CDR1 MDHEN, CDR2 SYDVKM. V gave up 4 bases and J gave up 1 base; unmatched junction bases: 6. The CDR3 consists of 16 residues.

The V gene is TRBV14, the J gene TRBJ2-2; D gene unclear. CDR1 is SGHDN and CDR2 is FVKESK in the germline V gene. This CDR3 contains 14 residues. V was pared by 1 base and J by 2 bases, with 5 bases between. The CDR3 sequence is CASSQGLNTGELFF. CDR3 coding DNA: TGTGCCAGCAGCCAAGGGCTTAACACCGGGGAGCTGTTTTTT.

DNA for the CDR3: TGTGCCAGCAGTGGGGCAGGGTCGGGCACAGATACGCAGTATTTT. This sequence encodes CASSGAGSGTDTQYF. V and J are TRBV28 and TRBJ2-3; TRBD1 is a possible D gene (5 bases). With 5 bases removed from V and 1 base from J, the gap between germline ends came to 13 bases. The CDR3 length is 15 residues. Germline CDR1 MDHEN, CDR2 SYDVKM.

This clone has only one observation. The rearrangement uses TRBV7-9 and TRBJ2-5; a weak D match, TRBD2 (6 bases). This CDR3 spans 15 amino acids. Per germline, CDR1 SEHNR and CDR2 FQNEAQ (reference sequence). The germline V and J ends were trimmed by 1 base and 4 bases, with 13 bases remaining between them. The CDR3 nucleotides read TGTGCCAGCAGCTTAGGCTGGGACTTCGGAGAGACCCAGTACTTC. Residues: CASSLGWDFGETQYF.

This chain links TRBV6-5 with TRBJ2-7; D call uncertain. V was clipped by 5 bases and J by 7 bases, with 21 bases between them. CDR3 length: 15 residues. From germline, CDR1 is MNHEY and CDR2 SVGAGI. This CDR3 reads CASSTYTGPSFEQYF. As DNA, the CDR3 is TGTGCCAGCAGTACCTACACGGGCCCATCGTTTGAGCAGTACTTC.

The rearrangement joins TRBV9 to TRBJ2-7; TRBD2 aligns across 8 bases. CDR1 and CDR2 from the germline V gene are SGDLS and YYNGEE. V lost 0 bases, J lost 2 bases, and 13 bases stayed unmatched. The CDR3 contains 18 residues. The CDR3 is CASSVAELAAFPPYEQYF. The CDR3, as DNA: TGTGCCAGCAGCGTAGCTGAACTAGCGGCCTTCCCGCCCTACGAGCAGTACTTC.

The V and J genes are TRBV10-3 and TRBJ1-5, with a possible D match to TRBD1 (6 bases). Germline-derived CDR1 and CDR2 are ENHRY and SYGVKD. V was pared by 10 bases and J by 6 bases, with 13 bases between. The CDR3 consists of 12 residues. CDR3 in DNA: TGTGCCACCCGGACAGTAGGTCAGCCCCAGCATTTT. It encodes CATRTVGQPQHF.

The chain uses TRBV7-3 and TRBJ2-7; TRBD2 aligns across 9 bases. The CDR3 contains 17 residues. After removal of 1 base from V and 6 bases from J, the junction contained 13 bases not matched to a gene. Germline values: CDR1 SGHTA, CDR2 FQGTGA. The CDR3 is CASSLRASGTVTFEQYF. The CDR3 bases are TGTGCCAGCAGCTTAAGGGCTAGCGGGACTGTAACTTTCGAGCAGTACTTC.

The chain combines TRBV18 with TRBJ1-3, with D unclear. V was clipped by 6 bases and J by 1 base, with 1 base between them. Germline V gives CDR1 KGHSH, CDR2 LQKENI. This CDR3 region has 11 residues. CDR3 coding DNA: TGTGCCAGCTCGTCTGGAAACACCATATATTTT. It yields the protein CASSSGNTIYF.

The chain has TRBV7-3 and TRBJ2-5; D unclear. The CDR3 contains 13 residues. Trimming left V 2 bases short and J 2 bases short, with 6 bases between. Germline V gives CDR1 SGHTA, CDR2 FQGTGA. CDR3 residues: CASSLQEQETQYF. DNA for the CDR3: TGTGCCAGCAGCTTACAGGAACAAGAGACCCAGTACTTC.

V is TRBV28 and J is TRBJ2-1; 13 nucleotides line up with TRBD2. This CDR3 has 15 residues. Germline loops: CDR1 MDHEN, CDR2 SYDVKM. V shed 4 bases, J shed 7 bases, and the junction held 4 bases outside the gene matches. The CDR3 reads CASSYGLAGDNEQFF. CDR3 bases: TGTGCCAGCAGTTACGGACTAGCGGGAGATAATGAGCAGTTCTTC.

The chain has TRBV14 and TRBJ2-1; D call uncertain. V lost 0 bases, J lost 3 bases, and 6 bases lay in between. Germline V gene lookup returns CDR1 SGHDN and CDR2 FVKESK. The CDR3 is 14 amino acids. This chain's CDR3 is CASSQDKLYNEQFF. In DNA form, the CDR3 reads TGTGCCAGCAGCCAAGATAAGCTCTACAATGAGCAGTTCTTC.

The chain couples TRBV12-5 to TRBJ1-5; D is unclear. V lost 5 bases and J lost 0, with 11 bases in between. Germline V gene sequence: CDR1 LGHNT, CDR2 FRNRAP. The CDR3 extends over 15 amino acids. Here the CDR3 reads CASGHRNYSNQPQHF. As DNA, the CDR3 is TGTGCTAGTGGTCACAGAAACTATAGCAATCAGCCCCAGCATTTT.